The 19 T cell receptor beta chains below come from one sample, sequenced in a study of T cell responses to AZD1222 COVID-19 vaccine. Only in-frame clones appear in the TCRdb table, and some are missing; sequencing was by immunoSEQ multiplex PCR. The sample carries some 120,000 clones, 75% to 90% recorded once. The specimen comprised peripheral blood, sampled on day 0 of AZD1222 vaccination. These receptors were obtained from an adult in good health.

Only one count was recorded for this clone. The chain joins TRBV7-3 to TRBJ2-3; D might be TRBD2 (5 bases). This CDR3 spans 16 amino acids. V lost 1 base, J lost 4 bases, and 15 bases lay in between. The germline gives CDR1 SGHTA, CDR2 FQGTGA. CDR3 protein: CASSLMAGGPADTQYF. The CDR3 DNA follows: TGTGCCAGCAGCTTAATGGCGGGCGGCCCCGCAGATACGCAGTATTTT.

The chain has TRBV7-3 and TRBJ2-7; maybe TRBD1 (5 bases). The V end lost 1 base, the J end lost 7 bases, and 11 bases lay between the germline ends. There are 13 residues in the CDR3. Germline V gene sequence: CDR1 SGHTA, CDR2 FQGTGA. In nucleotides, the CDR3 is TGTGCCAGCAGCTTAAATCCCCGACAGGAGCAGTACTTC. Protein product: CASSLNPRQEQYF.

The chain joins TRBV18 to TRBJ1-6, with 9 nucleotides matching TRBD1. Germline V gene sequence: CDR1 KGHSH, CDR2 LQKENI. Trimming took 1 base from V and 7 from J; bases not matched to a gene: 8. The CDR3 consists of 17 residues. Here the CDR3 DNA reads TGTGCCAGCTCACCACGAACCAGGACAGGGGAGAATTCACCCCTCCACTTT. This gives the protein CASSPRTRTGENSPLHF.

The chain links TRBV7-6 to TRBJ2-5; a weak D match, TRBD1 (6 bases). The CDR3 length is 17 residues. The V end lost 5 bases, the J end lost 4 bases, and 23 bases lay between the germline ends. Germline V gene data show CDR1 as SGHVS and CDR2 as FNYEAQ. The CDR3 loop reads CASSQGLGAQYRETQYF. The DNA for the CDR3 is TGTGCCAGCAGCCAGGGGTTGGGGGCTCAGTACCGAGAGACCCAGTACTTC.

CDR3 region: CASSPGTGGVGGVVEKLFF. CDR3 sequence (DNA): TGTGCCAGCAGTCCCGGGACAGGGGGCGTAGGGGGCGTAGTGGAAAAACTGTTTTTT. The chain joins TRBV28 to TRBJ1-4, with 12 bases fitting TRBD1. After removal of 5 bases from V and 8 bases from J, the junction contained 18 bases not matched to a gene. CDR1 MDHEN and CDR2 SYDVKM come from the germline V gene. CDR3 length: 19 amino acids.

This clone appeared many times. The V and J genes are TRBV3-1 (or the pseudogene TRBV3-2) and TRBJ1-1; the D is unclear. The CDR3 covers 14 residues. The V end was cut by 3 bases, the J end by 0 bases, with 8 bases between. Germline loops: CDR1 LGHDT, CDR2 YNNKEL (reference sequence). The CDR3 DNA follows: TGTGCCAGCAGCCAGGGCACTTTGAACACTGAAGCTTTCTTT. It translates to CASSQGTLNTEAFF.

The chain couples TRBV19 to TRBJ2-1, with TRBD2 matching 8 bases. This CDR3 has 15 amino acids. CDR1 and CDR2 from the germline V gene are LNHDA and SQIVND (reference sequence). Trimming at V came to 5 bases and at J to 8 bases, leaving 11 bases not matched to a gene. CDR3 in amino acids: CASSAPGLVSHEQFF. The CDR3 DNA reads as TGTGCCAGTAGTGCACCGGGACTAGTCTCCCATGAGCAGTTCTTC.

The gene calls are TRBV19 and TRBJ1-1, with D maybe TRBD1 (5 bases). The V gene lost 4 bases and the J gene lost 0 bases, with 15 bases spanning the gap. CDR1 is LNHDA and CDR2 is SQIVND in the germline V gene (reference sequence). The CDR3 loop spans 16 amino acids. This CDR3 is CASSTRTGAMNTEAFF. CDR3 bases: TGTGCCAGTAGTACTAGGACTGGGGCCATGAACACTGAAGCTTTCTTT.

This clone was detected a few times. The chain carries TRBV10-3 and TRBJ1-1; TRBD1 matches 8 bases. The CDR3 length is 12 residues. V lost 3 bases and J lost 7; bases outside the gene matches: 1. Germline CDR1 ENHRY, CDR2 SYGVKD. CDR3 protein: CAISEQGDEAFF. CDR3 DNA sequence: TGTGCCATCAGTGAACAGGGGGATGAAGCTTTCTTT.

The CDR3 loop is CASSRGNRGHQGYTF. CDR3 in DNA: TGTGCCAGCAGCCGCGGAAACAGGGGGCACCAAGGCTACACCTTC. The V gene is TRBV7-2, the J gene TRBJ1-2, with TRBD1 matching 9 bases. Germline CDR1 is SGHTA and CDR2 is FQGNSA. After removal of 5 bases from V and 8 bases from J, the junction contained 12 bases not matched to a gene. This CDR3 has 15 amino acids.

The chain recombines TRBV14 with TRBJ1-1, with D possibly matching TRBD1 (5 bases). Germline loops: CDR1 SGHDN, CDR2 FVKESK. The CDR3 is 12 amino acids. With 1 base removed from V and 9 bases from J, the gap between germline ends came to 9 bases. CDR3 protein: CASSQAGGKAFF. CDR3 DNA: TGTGCCAGCAGCCAAGCCGGGGGTAAAGCTTTCTTT.

This chain links TRBV7-9 with TRBJ1-4; a weak D match, TRBD1 (6 bases). The germline V gene encodes CDR1 SEHNR and CDR2 FQNEAQ (reference sequence). The V and J ends lost 2 bases and 8 bases respectively, with 12 bases between them. The length of the CDR3 is 14 residues. The DNA for the CDR3 is TGTGCCAGCAGCTTAAATGGGGGCCGGGAAAAACTGTTTTTT. This sequence encodes CASSLNGGREKLFF. Drawing the rest from reference TRBV7-9 and TRBJ1-4, the complete variable domain is DTGVSQNPRHKITKRGQNVTFRCDPISEHNRLYWYRQTLGQGPEFLTYFQNEAQLEKSRLLSDRFSAERPKGSFSTLEIQRTEQGDSAMYLCASSLNGGREKLFFGSGTQLSVL.

The J gene is TRBJ1-5, the V gene TRBV18; D is possibly TRBD1 (5 bases). The CDR3 is 13 amino acids. Germline values: CDR1 KGHSH, CDR2 LQKENI. The V end was cut by 5 bases, the J end by 5 bases, with 10 bases between. In DNA, the CDR3 is TGTGCCAGCTCAGGGGGGGAAGATCAGCCCCAGCATTTT. Translating it yields CASSGGEDQPQHF.

The rearrangement uses TRBV30 and TRBJ1-5; tentatively, D is TRBD1 (6 bases). Germline CDR1 reads GTSNPN; CDR2 reads SVGIG (reference sequence). The ends were cut back, 0 bases at V and 5 bases at J, with 14 bases in the middle. The CDR3 is made up of 15 amino acids. Here the CDR3 reads CAWSVRGQIYQPQHF. The CDR3 nucleotides are TGTGCCTGGAGTGTACGGGGGCAGATTTATCAGCCCCAGCATTTT.

The J gene is TRBJ2-1, the V gene TRBV19, with 8 bases fitting TRBD1. The trim removed 4 bases at V and 5 bases at J, leaving 4 bases unmatched. Germline CDR1 is LNHDA and CDR2 is SQIVND (reference sequence). CDR3 length equals 14 residues. The CDR3 DNA reads as TGTGCCAGTAGTAAGGCAGGGGGCAACAATGAGCAGTTCTTC. Translating it yields CASSKAGGNNEQFF.

This rearrangement joins TRBV7-2 to TRBJ2-7; the D is unclear. This CDR3 contains 11 residues. CDR1 SGHTA and CDR2 FQGNSA come from the germline V gene. Trimming cost V 4 bases and J 6 bases, with 7 bases left between them. Written as DNA, the CDR3 is TGTGCCAGCAGCTCCGCCTTCGAGCAGTACTTC. Its protein product is CASSSAFEQYF.

V and J are TRBV13 and TRBJ1-1; D is uncertain. Trimming shortened V by 0 bases and J by 2 bases, and 10 bases separated the two germline ends. Germline-derived CDR1 and CDR2 are PRHDT and FYEKMQ (reference sequence). The CDR3 is 15 residues long. CDR3 in amino acids: CASSLGGGINTEAFF. As DNA, the CDR3 is TGTGCCAGCAGCTTAGGAGGAGGCATAAACACTGAAGCTTTCTTT. The full variable domain, rest sourced from reference TRBV13 and TRBJ1-1, is AAGVIQSPRHLIKEKRETATLKCYPIPRHDTVYWYQQGPGQDPQFLISFYEKMQSDKGSIPDRFSAQQFSDYHSELNMSSLELGDSALYFCASSLGGGINTEAFFGQGTRLTVV.

The gene calls are TRBV27 and TRBJ2-3; D is unclear. Germline V gene lookup returns CDR1 MNHEY and CDR2 SMNVEV (reference sequence). The CDR3 contains 15 residues. The V end was cut by 0 bases, the J end by 3 bases, with 10 bases between. CDR3 region: CASSLSPPTTDTQYF. CDR3 bases: TGTGCCAGCAGTTTATCCCCGCCGACGACAGATACGCAGTATTTT.

This clone was found a few times. The chain joins TRBV7-3 to TRBJ2-1, with D unresolved. The germline V and J ends were trimmed by 2 bases and 10 bases, with 9 bases remaining between them. The CDR3 has 12 residues. Per the germline V gene, CDR1 is SGHTA and CDR2 is FQGTGA. The CDR3 loop reads CASSLELGEQFF. For the CDR3, the DNA is TGTGCCAGCAGCTTAGAGCTAGGCGAGCAGTTCTTC.